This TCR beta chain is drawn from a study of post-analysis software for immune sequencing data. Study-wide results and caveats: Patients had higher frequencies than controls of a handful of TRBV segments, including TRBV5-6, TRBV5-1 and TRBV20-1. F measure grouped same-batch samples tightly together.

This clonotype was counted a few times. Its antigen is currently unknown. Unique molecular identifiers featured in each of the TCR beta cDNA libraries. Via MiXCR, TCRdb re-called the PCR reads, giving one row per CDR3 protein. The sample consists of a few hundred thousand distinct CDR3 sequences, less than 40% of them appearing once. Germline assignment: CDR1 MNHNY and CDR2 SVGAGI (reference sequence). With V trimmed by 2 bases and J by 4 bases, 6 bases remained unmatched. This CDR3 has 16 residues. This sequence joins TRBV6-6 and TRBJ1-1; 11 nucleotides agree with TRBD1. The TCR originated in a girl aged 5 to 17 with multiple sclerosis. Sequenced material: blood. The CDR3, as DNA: TGTGCCAGCAGTTACAATCCGGGACAGGGGGGCACTGAAGCTTTCTTT. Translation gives CASSYNPGQGGTEAFF.